Each of the 6 T cell receptor beta chains below was sequenced from the same sample in a study of cytomegalovirus exposure and HLA in healthy donors. PCR amplification relied on 60 Vbeta primers (plus 13 Jbeta primers). The protocol was immunoSEQ multiplex PCR, while the TCRdb copy is restricted to in-frame clones and leaves out a portion. The top ten hold 3% to 4.5% of the sample, which has 55,000 to 70,000 clones, 80% seen once. Material: PBMCs. Receptors originate from a woman aged 40 to 50 in good health and CMV-seronegative.

The chain is built from TRBV23-1 and TRBJ2-7; D possibly corresponds to TRBD2 (6 bases). TRBV23-1 is designated an ORF whose function remains uncertain. The CDR3 runs to 18 residues. V lost 0 bases and J lost 6, with 24 bases in between. This CDR3 is CASSQSFSIGTDTCEQYF. The CDR3 nucleotides read TGCGCCAGCAGTCAATCCTTCTCTATAGGGACTGACACTTGCGAGCAGTACTTC.

The V gene is TRBV27, the J gene TRBJ2-1, with 8 bases lining up with TRBD1. Trimming cost V 2 bases and J 9 bases; bases outside gene matches: 3. Germline-derived CDR1 and CDR2 are MNHEY and SMNVEV (reference sequence). The length of the CDR3 is 13 residues. Written as DNA, the CDR3 is TGTGCCAGCAGTTTAGGACAGGGTGGTGAGCAGTTCTTC. This encodes CASSLGQGGEQFF.

J is TRBJ1-1 and V is TRBV2, with unresolved D. CDR3 length: 14 residues. Germline V gene data show CDR1 as SNHLY and CDR2 as FYNNEI. V was pared by 0 bases and J by 4 bases, with 9 bases between. CDR3 sequence reads: CASSEAGSGTEAFF. The CDR3 DNA is TGTGCCAGCAGTGAAGCCGGGTCGGGCACTGAAGCTTTCTTT.

The genes are TRBV27 and TRBJ1-1; D uncertain. CDR3 size: 15 residues. Germline V gives CDR1 MNHEY, CDR2 SMNVEV (reference sequence). V was cut by 6 bases and J by 0 bases, with 14 bases left in between. This chain's CDR3 is CASSWATSMNTEAFF. The DNA for the CDR3 is TGTGCCAGCAGCTGGGCGACAAGTATGAACACTGAAGCTTTCTTT.

The chain recombines TRBV13 with TRBJ1-6; 7 bases are a match to TRBD1. V gave up 3 bases and J gave up 10 bases; unmatched junction bases: 9. There are 15 residues in the CDR3. CDR1 and CDR2 (germline): PRHDT, FYEKMQ (reference sequence). CDR3 residues: CASSLGRGGRSPLHF. The DNA for the CDR3 is TGTGCCAGCAGCTTGGGAAGAGGGGGCCGCTCACCCCTCCACTTT.

CDR3 nucleotide sequence: TGTGCCAGCAGCCCAATCGACAGGGGGTCTGAAGCTTTCTTT. This translates into CASSPIDRGSEAFF. The chain carries TRBV6-5 and TRBJ1-1, with 9 bases identical to TRBD1. The J segment lost 6 bases and the V segment lost 6 bases, leaving 8 bases of the junction unmatched. Germline-derived CDR1 and CDR2 are MNHEY and SVGAGI. The CDR3 totals 14 residues.